This TCR beta chain was captured in a study of shared clonotypes between healthy human individuals. Study-wide background: Each donor had three CD4 naive, three CD4 memory, two CD8 naive and one CD8 memory plate.

Naive CD8 populations comprised CD45RO-negative cells positively selected for CCR7, excluding terminally differentiated effector memory CD45RA+ cells. The donors, all of them Caucasian adults, lived in Nashville, Tennessee. The CDR3 length is 14 residues. V shed 2 bases and J shed 3 bases, with 11 bases lying between them. Germline-derived CDR1 and CDR2 are SGHRS and YFSETQ. Deep-level running was used for the assay. Sequenced by immunoSEQ multiplex PCR; TCRdb stores in-frame clones only, minus some. The sample lists more than 2 million clones; approximately 94% were seen once. The sequence derives from a man between 18 and 29 years old in good health. J is TRBJ1-2 and V is TRBV5-1; perhaps TRBD1 as D (6 bases). What was sequenced was naive CD8+ T cells sorted from blood. The CDR3 here is CASSFEAGDYGYTF. The CDR3, as DNA: TGCGCCAGCAGCTTTGAGGCAGGGGACTATGGCTACACCTTC.